The T cell receptor (beta chain) described here comes from a study of blood T cell repertoires in COVID-19. Seattle-derived patients entered the study during active infection and were followed longitudinally. Here immunoSEQ multiplex PCR was the method, and the copy in TCRdb shows in-frame clones only, minus some. This sample has 260,000 or so clones; roughly 80% occur once, and the top ten carry 7.5%. The germline V gene has CDR1 WNHNN and CDR2 SYGVQD (reference sequence). The CDR3 length is 17 residues. The V gene lost 0 bases and the J gene lost 9 bases, with 20 bases spanning the gap. V usage is TRBV10-1 and J usage is TRBJ1-4; D not resolved. The TCR originated in a woman aged 80 or over with COVID-19, enrolled during active disease. The sequenced sample consisted of peripheral blood. CDR3 bases: TGCGCCAGCAGTGAGTCGACTCAGCACTCTCTTCTCAAAAAACTGTTTTTT. It translates to CASSESTQHSLLKKLFF.